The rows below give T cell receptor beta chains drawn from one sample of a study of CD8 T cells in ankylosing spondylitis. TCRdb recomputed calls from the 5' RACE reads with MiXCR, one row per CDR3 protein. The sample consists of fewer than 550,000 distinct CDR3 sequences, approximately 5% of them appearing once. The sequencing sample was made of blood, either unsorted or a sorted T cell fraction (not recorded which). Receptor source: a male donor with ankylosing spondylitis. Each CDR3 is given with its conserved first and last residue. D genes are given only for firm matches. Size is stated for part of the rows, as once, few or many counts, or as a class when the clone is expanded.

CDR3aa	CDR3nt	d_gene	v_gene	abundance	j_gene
CASSRIRQGEEQYF	TGTGCCAGCAGCCGAATTCGACAGGGTGAAGAGCAGTACTTC	TRBD1	TRBV14	many	TRBJ2-7
CASRRTGAGTDTQYF	TGTGCCAGCAGGCGGACAGGGGCAGGCACAGATACGCAGTATTTT	TRBD1	TRBV2	few	TRBJ2-3
CASSLALGPYGYTF	TGTGCCAGCAGCTTAGCGTTGGGACCCTATGGCTACACCTTC	-	TRBV7-2	many	TRBJ1-2
CASSYFSGGGTDTQYF	TGTGCCAGCAGCTACTTTAGCGGGGGGGGTACAGATACGCAGTATTTT	TRBD2	TRBV12-3/TRBV12-4	-	TRBJ2-3
CASSLGQVPTDTQYF	TGTGCCAGCAGCTTAGGGCAGGTACCCACAGATACGCAGTATTTT	-	TRBV7-2	many	TRBJ2-3
CASRAPGPYTEAFF	TGTGCCAGCAGGGCTCCGGGGCCTTACACTGAAGCTTTCTTT	-	TRBV9	many	TRBJ1-1
CASSEAGTQETQYF	TGTGCCAGCAGTGAAGCCGGGACTCAAGAGACCCAGTACTTC	-	TRBV6-1	many	TRBJ2-5
CASSLVREQNTEAFF	TGTGCCAGCAGCTTAGTTAGGGAACAGAACACTGAAGCTTTCTTT	-	TRBV7-2	many	TRBJ1-1
CATSRGPGGVNGNTIYF	TGTGCCACCAGCAGAGGCCCAGGAGGAGTAAACGGAAACACCATATATTTT	-	TRBV15	many	TRBJ1-3
CSAYGTGERNGYTF	TGCAGTGCTTACGGGACAGGGGAGCGGAATGGCTACACCTTC	TRBD1	TRBV20-1	many	TRBJ1-2
CASSLVGGELFF	TGCGCCAGCAGCTTGGTCGGCGGGGAGCTGTTTTTT	-	TRBV5-1	many	TRBJ2-2
CSVAKGSGYEQYF	TGCAGCGTCGCCAAAGGCTCCGGATACGAGCAGTACTTC	-	TRBV29-1	many	TRBJ2-7
CASSRQGRDNEQFF	TGTGCCAGCAGCCGACAGGGAAGAGACAATGAGCAGTTCTTC	TRBD1	TRBV7-2	-	TRBJ2-1
CASGWTANSPLHF	TGTGCCAGCGGATGGACAGCTAATTCACCCCTCCACTTT	-	TRBV12-3/TRBV12-4	many	TRBJ1-6
CASSLGKGVDSPLHF	TGTGCCAGCTCCTTAGGAAAGGGGGTAGATTCACCCCTCCACTTT	-	TRBV12-3/TRBV12-4	many	TRBJ1-6
CAISESNTNNSPLHF	TGTGCCATCAGTGAGTCCAACACAAATAATTCACCCCTCCACTTT	-	TRBV10-3	-	TRBJ1-6
CASSWGYNEQFF	TGTGCCAGCAGTTGGGGTTACAATGAGCAGTTCTTC	-	TRBV12-3/TRBV12-4	many	TRBJ2-1
CSARQNRGNQPQHF	TGCAGTGCTAGACAAAATCGGGGGAATCAGCCCCAGCATTTT	-	TRBV20-1	many	TRBJ1-5
CASSLAGGITEAFF	TGTGCCAGCAGCTTAGCAGGGGGGATCACTGAAGCTTTCTTT	-	TRBV7-8	many	TRBJ1-1
CASSQEGGDSFSGNTIYF	TGCGCCAGCAGCCAAGAAGGAGGGGACAGTTTCTCTGGAAACACCATATATTTT	TRBD1	TRBV4-3	many	TRBJ1-3
CASSWTGGRRETQYF	TGTGCCAGCAGCTGGACAGGGGGCAGGCGAGAGACCCAGTACTTC	TRBD1	TRBV7-9	many	TRBJ2-5
CASTFTGTLNAFF	TGTGCCAGCACCTTCACCGGGACCCTCAACGCTTTCTTT	-	TRBV7-2	many	TRBJ1-1
CASSQVTGLLYEQYF	TGCGCCAGCAGCCAAGTTACAGGATTACTCTACGAGCAGTACTTC	-	TRBV4-3	many	TRBJ2-7
CSAKFRPTGTDTQYF	TGCAGTGCTAAGTTCCGACCTACTGGCACAGATACGCAGTATTTT	-	TRBV20-1	-	TRBJ2-3
CASRGQGSGSYNEQFF	TGTGCCAGCAGGGGACAGGGGAGCGGCTCCTACAATGAGCAGTTCTTC	TRBD1	TRBV28	many	TRBJ2-1
CASSQGQWGREYEQYF	TGTGCCAGCAGCCAAGGTCAGTGGGGGCGGGAATACGAGCAGTACTTC	-	TRBV3-1	-	TRBJ2-7
CASSLNRNTYEQYF	TGTGCCAGCAGCTTGAACAGGAATACCTACGAGCAGTACTTC	-	TRBV5-5	many	TRBJ2-7
CSARDPQGWYEQYF	TGCAGTGCTAGAGATCCGCAGGGTTGGTACGAGCAGTACTTC	-	TRBV20-1	many	TRBJ2-7
CSVDGKGNGYEQYF	TGCAGCGTTGACGGGAAAGGGAACGGGTACGAGCAGTACTTC	-	TRBV29-1	many	TRBJ2-7
CASSRVGGRGYTF	TGTGCCAGCAGCAGGGTGGGTGGACGGGGCTACACCTTC	-	TRBV11-2	many	TRBJ1-2
CASSFLLGSGNTIYF	TGTGCCAGCAGTTTTCTTCTGGGCTCTGGAAACACCATATATTTT	-	TRBV12-3/TRBV12-4	many	TRBJ1-3
CSAPSGGQDLYEQYF	TGCAGTGCGCCGTCTGGGGGACAGGATTTATACGAGCAGTACTTC	TRBD1	TRBV20-1	-	TRBJ2-7
CASSFTSSSYNEQFF	TGTGCCAGCAGCTTCACCTCCAGCTCCTACAATGAGCAGTTCTTC	-	TRBV7-2	many	TRBJ2-1
CAIRGTGWGPGANVLTF	TGTGCCATCAGAGGGACAGGGTGGGGGCCTGGGGCCAACGTCCTGACTTTC	TRBD1	TRBV10-3	-	TRBJ2-6
CASSYWSQVITEAFF	TGTGCCAGCAGTTACTGGTCCCAGGTAATAACTGAAGCTTTCTTT	-	TRBV6-5	many	TRBJ1-1
CSAIPPTGSNQPQHF	TGCAGTGCTATCCCCCCGACAGGCAGCAATCAGCCCCAGCATTTT	-	TRBV20-1	-	TRBJ1-5
CASSFHSGSQYF	TGTGCCAGCAGTTTCCATAGCGGGAGCCAGTACTTC	TRBD2	TRBV6-2/TRBV6-3	many	TRBJ2-7
CASSSLAANNEQFF	TGTGCCAGCAGCTCACTAGCGGCCAACAATGAGCAGTTCTTC	TRBD2	TRBV7-9	many	TRBJ2-1
CATSDFVQGRETQYF	TGTGCCACCAGTGATTTTGTACAGGGCCGGGAGACCCAGTACTTC	-	TRBV24-1	many	TRBJ2-5
CASSLQGFTNEKLFF	TGTGCCAGCAGCTTACAGGGGTTTACTAATGAAAAACTGTTTTTT	-	TRBV7-2	many	TRBJ1-4
CASSRSGRGTDTQYF	TGTGCCAGCAGCCGCAGCGGGAGAGGCACAGATACGCAGTATTTT	TRBD2	TRBV28	many	TRBJ2-3
CSAIKGSGNQPQHF	TGCAGTGCCATTAAGGGCTCCGGCAATCAGCCCCAGCATTTT	-	TRBV20-1	few	TRBJ1-5
CASSQGLTSTDTQYF	TGTGCCAGCAGCCAAGGACTTACTAGCACAGATACGCAGTATTTT	-	TRBV4-2	many	TRBJ2-3
CASSYDPASTDTQYF	TGTGCCAGCAGTTACGATCCGGCTAGCACAGATACGCAGTATTTT	-	TRBV6-5	few	TRBJ2-3